Sequencing of this TCR beta chain was carried out in a study of post-analysis software for immune sequencing data. The study's findings and limits: Versus controls, multiple sclerosis patients showed significantly lower diversity (normalized Chao1). Analysis by F measure revealed that same-batch samples clustered strongly together. Compared with controls, patients had more of about 5 TRBV segments, including TRBV5-6, TRBV5-1 and TRBV20-1.

The CDR3 covers 18 residues. Germline trimming cut 0 bases from V and 8 bases from J; bases unmatched to any gene: 14. Germline CDR1 reads MGHRA; CDR2 reads YSYEKL. cDNA libraries of TCR beta carried unique molecular identifiers. TCRdb reprocessed the PCR reads with MiXCR, giving one entry per CDR3 protein. The sample lists approximately 360,000 distinct CDR3 sequences, about a third seen once, with 13% in the top ten. This clonotype was counted only a few times. Its antigen is not identified. The chain is built from TRBV4-1 and TRBJ2-1, with 9 bases fitting TRBD1. Specimen: blood. The receptor was derived from a girl aged 10-17 years with multiple sclerosis. CDR3 loop: CASSQESGLGTGIHEQFF. The CDR3 DNA reads TGCGCCAGCAGCCAAGAATCTGGGTTAGGGACAGGGATCCATGAGCAGTTCTTC.